This TCR beta chain was captured by sequencing in a study of blood T cell repertoires in COVID-19. Study context: From the United States, Italy and Spain came samples of acute and convalescent COVID-19. T cells, B-cell-depleted T cells, or PBMCs supplied cDNA or gDNA.

Authors' analysis steps: Nucleated cell number was recorded as an estimate derived from reference gene primer amplification. Profiled with immunoSEQ multiplex PCR; TCRdb holds only in-frame clones, not every one. V and J calls and clone size are copied from that table; D and trimming were computed from the DNA. The repertoire holds tens of thousands of clones, with roughly 90% as singletons. Deletions cut 2 bases from V and 6 bases from J, with 13 bases between. Per germline, CDR1 SEHNR and CDR2 FQNEAQ (reference sequence). This CDR3 spans 15 amino acids. The chain joins TRBV7-9 to TRBJ2-2, with a tentative D call TRBD1 (6 bases). The origin of this receptor is a man between 60 and 70 years old with acute or convalescent COVID-19. Sequencing was performed on peripheral blood. This chain's CDR3 is CASSLRQVLSGELFF. CDR3 sequence (DNA): TGTGCCAGCAGCTTAAGACAGGTCCTGTCCGGGGAGCTGTTTTTT.